This is a list of T cell receptor beta chains from one sample in a study of cytomegalovirus exposure and HLA in healthy donors. Assay: immunoSEQ multiplex PCR; the TCRdb copy retains only in-frame clones and omits some. Its clone listing holds 130,000 to 150,000 clones. The specimen was PBMCs. These receptors were collected from a woman aged 45-65 years in good health and CMV-seronegative. CDR3s include the opening cysteine and the closing phenylalanine or tryptophan. The D gene is left open where the match is weak.

CDR3 DNA	CDR3 protein	V gene	J gene	D gene
TGTGCCAGCAGCCCCCTGGGGGGAAGGGCTGAAGCTTTCTTT	CASSPLGGRAEAFF	TRBV7-9	TRBJ1-1	NA
TGTGCCAGCAGCTTGTTAGGGGCTGGAGACACTGAAGCTTTCTTT	CASSLLGAGDTEAFF	TRBV5-4	TRBJ1-1	NA
TGTGCCAGCAGCACCCGACTAGCGGGGAGGACAGATACGCAGTATTTT	CASSTRLAGRTDTQYF	TRBV7-9	TRBJ2-3	TRBD2
TGTGCCAGCAGTTCCAGGGGAAACGGCTACACCTTC	CASSSRGNGYTF	TRBV28	TRBJ1-2	NA
TGTGCCAGCAGTTTAATCAGGGGCTACGAGCAGTACTTC	CASSLIRGYEQYF	TRBV27	TRBJ2-7	NA
TGTGCCAGCAGTCCCCTTCTGGACAGGTTGGGGGGTGGGACTAATGAAAAACTGTTTTTT	CASSPLLDRLGGGTNEKLFF	TRBV28	TRBJ1-4	TRBD1
TGCGCCAGCAGCGCCGGGACAAACACTCCTTATGAAAAACTGTTTTTT	CASSAGTNTPYEKLFF	TRBV5-1	TRBJ1-4	NA
TGTGCCAGCAGCTTAGTTTGGACTAGCAGTACCCCAGATACGCAGTATTTT	CASSLVWTSSTPDTQYF	TRBV7-6	TRBJ2-3	TRBD2
TGTGCCAGCAGTTACCGTAGACTAGCGGGAGGGGTTGGGCTGTTTTTT	CASSYRRLAGGVGLFF	TRBV6-5	TRBJ2-2	TRBD2
TGCAGCGTTGAGACAGGGCGCGGCAATGAGCAGTTCTTC	CSVETGRGNEQFF	TRBV29-1	TRBJ2-1	TRBD1
TGTGCCAGCAGCCCAGGGGACAGAAGCTACAATGAGGAGCAGTTCTTC	CASSPGDRSYNEEQFF	TRBV6-4	TRBJ2-1	TRBD1
TGTGCCAGCAGTAACAGCGGCGAAAAACTGTTTTTT	CASSNSGEKLFF	TRBV6-5	TRBJ1-4	NA
TGTGCCAGTCAGTTCAGCGGGAGGCAAGAGACCCAGTACTTC	CASQFSGRQETQYF	TRBV6-1	TRBJ2-5	TRBD2
TGCGCCAGCAGCTTCGGCGGGACGACGGACAATGAGCAGTTCTTC	CASSFGGTTDNEQFF	TRBV5-1	TRBJ2-1	NA
TGTGCCAGGGCTGTCTACGAGCAGTACTTC	CARAVYEQYF	TRBV6-9	TRBJ2-7	NA
TGTGCCAGCAGTCACAGGGGGCCGGTCACTGAAGCTTTCTTT	CASSHRGPVTEAFF	TRBV6-1	TRBJ1-1	TRBD1
TGTGCCAGCAGTTATGGACAGGGGAGCACTGAAGCTTTCTTT	CASSYGQGSTEAFF	TRBV6-6	TRBJ1-1	TRBD1
TGTGCCAGCAGCTTGGAGGTTCAGGGTTGGACTGAAGCTTTCTTT	CASSLEVQGWTEAFF	TRBV5-4	TRBJ1-1	NA
TGTGCCAGCAGTCCGTCGGCGAACACCGGGGAGCTGTTTTTT	CASSPSANTGELFF	TRBV28	TRBJ2-2	NA
TGCGCCAGCAGCCAAGGACAGCGAGCCGTTGGTGACTACACCTTC	CASSQGQRAVGDYTF	TRBV4-1	TRBJ1-2	NA
TGTGCCAGCAGCCTCCCCGGGACTAGCGGGAGGGACTACAATGAGCAGTTCTTC	CASSLPGTSGRDYNEQFF	TRBV4-2	TRBJ2-1	TRBD2
TGTGCCAGCGGGACTGTGGGGAAGGGAGCTTTCTTT	CASGTVGKGAFF	TRBV28	TRBJ1-1	NA
TGTGCCAGTAGTATAGACAGGGGGATTACAGATACGCAGTATTTT	CASSIDRGITDTQYF	TRBV19	TRBJ2-3	TRBD1
TGCGCCAGCAGCTTAGGAGCCCACAAAGAGACCCAGTACTTC	CASSLGAHKETQYF	TRBV5-1	TRBJ2-5	NA
TGTGCCAGCAGCTTAGTGGAGGGGGCGTATGGCTACACCTTC	CASSLVEGAYGYTF	TRBV7-6	TRBJ1-2	TRBD1
TGCGCCAGCAGCCAGCCAGGAGATACGCAGTATTTT	CASSQPGDTQYF	TRBV4-1	TRBJ2-3	NA
TGTGCCAGCAGCTTAGTAGTGGAGACCCAGTACTTC	CASSLVVETQYF	TRBV11-2	TRBJ2-5	NA
TGTGCCAGCAGCTTGGACAGGGGGCAATGGAATGAGCAGTTCTTC	CASSLDRGQWNEQFF	TRBV7-3	TRBJ2-1	TRBD1
TGTGCCAGCAGTTTAACAGGGGCCTATGGCTACACCTTC	CASSLTGAYGYTF	TRBV28	TRBJ1-2	TRBD1
TGTGCCAGCAGTTTGGGGCCGTTGATGGAGCAGTACTTC	CASSLGPLMEQYF	TRBV27	TRBJ2-7	NA
TGTGCCAGCAGTTACACAGGGATCTATGGCTACACCTTC	CASSYTGIYGYTF	TRBV5-6	TRBJ1-2	NA
TGTGCCACCAGCAGAGGGGGGGGCAAGAGCTACGAGCAGTACTTC	CATSRGGGKSYEQYF	TRBV15	TRBJ2-7	NA
TGTGCCAGCTGGGCTGCCGGGACTAGCGGGACGGCCGGGGAGCTGTTTTTT	CASWAAGTSGTAGELFF	TRBV2	TRBJ2-2	TRBD2
TGTGCCAGCAGCCCATTCCCTAGCGGGGGGGACGGCGGGGAGCTGTTTTTT	CASSPFPSGGDGGELFF	TRBV5-4	TRBJ2-2	TRBD2
TGCGCCAGCAGCGTAACAGGGCGTGTGGGCTACACCTTC	CASSVTGRVGYTF	TRBV5-1	TRBJ1-2	NA
TGTGCCAGCAGTTTATCGGAGCGGGAGGCGTTCTACGAGCAGTACTTC	CASSLSEREAFYEQYF	TRBV27	TRBJ2-7	TRBD2
TGTGCCAGCAGGGCACAGCGCAATCAGCCCCAGCATTTT	CASRAQRNQPQHF	TRBV2	TRBJ1-5	NA
TGTGCCAGCAGCAAGATGACAGTAGATGAAAAACTGTTTTTT	CASSKMTVDEKLFF	TRBV5-6	TRBJ1-4	NA
TGTGCCAGCAGCCAAGTAACTTACAATGAGCAGTTCTTC	CASSQVTYNEQFF	TRBV14	TRBJ2-1	NA
TGTGCCACCAGCAGGGGGGGGGTGGATGGCTACACCTTC	CATSRGGVDGYTF	TRBV15	TRBJ1-2	NA
TGTGCCACCAGAGCTGGGGGTGCAGGGGCCGGGGAGCTGTTTTTT	CATRAGGAGAGELFF	TRBV15	TRBJ2-2	NA
TGTGCCAGCAGCGTAGCTTTAACAGATACGCAGTATTTT	CASSVALTDTQYF	TRBV9	TRBJ2-3	NA
TGTGCCAGCAGCTCCGGACAGCCGCAGGAATTATATGGCTACACCTTC	CASSSGQPQELYGYTF	TRBV7-8	TRBJ1-2	NA
TGCAGCGCACGACAGGACCTCCAAGAGACCCAGTACTTC	CSARQDLQETQYF	TRBV29-1	TRBJ2-5	NA
TGTGCCAGCAGCCAAGCGGGGGGTTTGAATTCACCCCTCCACTTT	CASSQAGGLNSPLHF	TRBV9	TRBJ1-6	NA